This T cell receptor (beta chain) emerged from a study of CD8 T cells in Susac syndrome (dated by TCRdb to the late 2010s). Background for the entire study: Repertoire sequencing was used to test whether CD8+ T cell activation and differentiation in Susac syndrome was antigen driven. The clonality of the CD8+ T cell repertoire was compared across approximately 11 healthy donors, roughly 14 Susac syndrome patients and around 16 multiple sclerosis patients.

About this clonotype: Its target antigen remains unknown. No quality values exist for individual bases; no much larger clone is one base distant.

General findings and caveats noted by the study authors: The TCR sequencing and HLA analysis was acknowledged to have included a relatively small number of individuals.

From its cysteine to its phenylalanine, the CDR3 spans 17 amino acids. Of the read, only the CDR3 DNA is kept; its 51 bases are in frame from base 1. CDR1 and CDR2, per the germline V gene, are SQVTM and ANQGSEA. V sheds 3 bases and J sheds 4 bases, leaving 24 bases between their ends. RNA was extracted using the RNeasy kit, and about 0.45 to 1 ug of the RNA was reverse transcribed with random hexamers. TCR beta CDR3 regions were amplified with the immunoSEQ multiplex PCR assay covering 54 Vbeta and 13 Jbeta segments. To correct PCR amplification bias, a synthetic template baseline was used for both primer optimization and computational correction. For the original study's pipeline: Reads were annotated to V, D and J genes per IMGT and analyzed with immunoSEQ Analyzer, keeping only productive sequences. Clonality was computed as one minus Shannon entropy normalized by log2 of the number of productive unique sequences. Public and private clones were assessed among the 100 most prevalent clones of each patient and control. Clones were defined as Susac-specific when absent from the healthy and MS cohorts, from approximately 970 published viral clones and from other ImmuneACCESS disease sequences. TCRdb redid the processing of the public reads, applying fastp at Q25 and MiXCR, and retained in-frame beta chains. Rows merge per CDR3 protein into single entries with the most common DNA and genes. TCRdb's processing, not the authors' own work, is the source of the V and J calls. In this sample the table shows hundreds of thousands of distinct CDR3 sequences, around 85% of which occur a single time. The ten top clones hold about 0.12% of the sample.

Peripheral blood CD8+ and CD4+ T cells from healthy donors, Susac syndrome patients and multiple sclerosis patients were profiled by high-throughput TCR beta sequencing. The multiple sclerosis controls were treatment-naive patients who had stable or active relapsing-remitting disease and met the revised McDonald criteria. Bulk CD8+ and CD4+ T cells were purified by magnetic negative isolation, while CD8+ TEMRA cells were enriched using FACS. Blood was collected in EDTA tubes and processed within 24 hours, with PBMCs isolated through density gradient centrifugation. PBMCs intended for TCR sequencing were cryopreserved in liquid nitrogen and were subsequently thawed in a 37 degrees C water bath. A purity of at least 90% was achieved for sorted or isolated CD4+, CD8+ and CD8+ TEMRA cells.

The specimen sequenced was CD8+ T cells from PBMCs. This TCR was recovered from a human donor with multiple sclerosis. Here the chain combines TRBV29-1 and TRBJ1-2; the D gene is possibly TRBD1, with 6 bases matching. In nucleotides, the sequence is TGCAGCGTTGAGTCTTTAGAGGGGACAATCATAATCTATGGCTACACCTTC. Its protein product is CSVESLEGTIIIYGYTF.